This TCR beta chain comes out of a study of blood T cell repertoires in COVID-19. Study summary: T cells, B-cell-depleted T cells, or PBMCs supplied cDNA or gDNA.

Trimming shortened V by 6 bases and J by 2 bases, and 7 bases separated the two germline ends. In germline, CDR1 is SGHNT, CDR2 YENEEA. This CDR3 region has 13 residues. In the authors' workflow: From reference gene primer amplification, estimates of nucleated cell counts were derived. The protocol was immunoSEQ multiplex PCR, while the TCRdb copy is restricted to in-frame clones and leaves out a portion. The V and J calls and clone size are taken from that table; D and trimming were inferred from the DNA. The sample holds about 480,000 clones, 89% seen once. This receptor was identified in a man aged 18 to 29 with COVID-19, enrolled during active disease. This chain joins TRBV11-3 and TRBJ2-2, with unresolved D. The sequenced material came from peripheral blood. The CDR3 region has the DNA TGTGCCAGCAGGCGATCAAACACCGGGGAGCTGTTTTTT. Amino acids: CASRRSNTGELFF.